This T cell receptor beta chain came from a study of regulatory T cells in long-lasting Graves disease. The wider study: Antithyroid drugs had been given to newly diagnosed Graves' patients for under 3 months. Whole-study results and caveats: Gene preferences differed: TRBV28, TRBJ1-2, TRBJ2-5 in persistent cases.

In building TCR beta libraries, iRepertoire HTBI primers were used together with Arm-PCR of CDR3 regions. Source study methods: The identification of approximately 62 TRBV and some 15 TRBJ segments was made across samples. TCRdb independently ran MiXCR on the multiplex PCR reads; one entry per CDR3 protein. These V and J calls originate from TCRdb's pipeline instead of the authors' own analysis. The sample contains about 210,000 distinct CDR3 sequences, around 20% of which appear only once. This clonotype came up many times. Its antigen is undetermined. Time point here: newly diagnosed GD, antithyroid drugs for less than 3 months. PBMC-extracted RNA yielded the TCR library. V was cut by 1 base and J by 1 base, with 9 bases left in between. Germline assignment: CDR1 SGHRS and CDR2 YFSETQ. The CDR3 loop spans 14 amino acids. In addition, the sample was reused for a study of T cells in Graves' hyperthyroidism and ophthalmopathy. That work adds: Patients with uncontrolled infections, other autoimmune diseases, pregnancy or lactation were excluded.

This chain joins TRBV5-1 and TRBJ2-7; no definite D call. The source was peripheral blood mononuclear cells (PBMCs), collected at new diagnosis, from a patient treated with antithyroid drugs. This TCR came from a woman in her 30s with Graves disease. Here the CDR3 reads CASSLSYSSYEQYF. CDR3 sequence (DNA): TGCGCCAGCAGCTTGTCATACAGTTCCTACGAGCAGTACTTC.